This T cell receptor (beta chain) was identified in a study of regulatory T cells in long-lasting Graves disease. Per the germline V gene, CDR1 is DFQATT and CDR2 is SNEGSKA (reference sequence). The V and J ends lost 3 bases and 8 bases respectively, with 13 bases between them. The length of the CDR3 is 13 residues. This clonotype was counted between two and nine times. The antigen is not known. Study-wide results and limits: Relative to newly diagnosed Graves' patients, persistent ones had lower TCR diversity.

Investigators prepared the TCR beta libraries by applying iRepertoire HTBI primers and Arm-PCR of CDR3 regions. Using its own MiXCR run on the multiplex PCR reads, TCRdb lists one record per CDR3 protein. This table has fewer than 550,000 distinct CDR3 sequences, approximately 16% appearing once. Specified time point: newly diagnosed GD, antithyroid drugs for less than 3 months. Researchers made the TCR library from RNA that was extracted from PBMCs. This sample was also put to use in a study of T cells in Graves' hyperthyroidism and ophthalmopathy. That source reports: Carried out on the TCR CDR3, a first-round RT-PCR used the HTBI primer set. Most expanded thyroid clonotypes above 0.001 recurred in blood.

The sample in question was peripheral blood mononuclear cells (PBMCs), obtained at new diagnosis, from a patient treated with antithyroid drugs. This receptor was identified in a middle-aged woman with Graves disease. The V gene is TRBV20-1, the J gene TRBJ1-4, with D perhaps matching TRBD1 (5 bases). This CDR3 reads CSARGPVGEKLFF. The CDR3 coding sequence is TGCAGTGCTAGGGGACCCGTCGGGGAAAAACTGTTTTTT.